This T cell receptor beta chain emerged from a study of T cell responses to AZD1222 COVID-19 vaccine. Findings of the study overall: Clonal diversity was possibly underestimated, and the donors were mostly white British, with more females. Nearly half of spike-specific TCRs reportedly go after variant regions that carry no mutations. When two AZD1222 doses had been given, Spike-specific TCR breadth and depth rose. Regions 160-218 and 743-854 held dominance among vaccine-associated CD4 TCRs, which spanned spike.

Details on this clone: Its antigen is not known.

Sequencing used immunoSEQ multiplex PCR; TCRdb keeps in-frame clones, though not all of them. The sample has tens of thousands of clones, approximately 85% seen once. Trimming took off 3 bases at V and 0 bases at J, with 6 bases between the two ends. Germline assignment: CDR1 KGHSH and CDR2 LQKENI. This CDR3 is built from 15 residues. The receptor's source is an adult who received the AZD1222 COVID-19 vaccine. Sequenced material: peripheral blood, taken 28 days after the second AZD1222 dose. The chain has TRBV18 and TRBJ1-6; perhaps TRBD1 as D (5 bases). CDR3 DNA sequence: TGTGCCAGCTCACCGACAGACTCCTATAATTCACCCCTCCACTTT. It encodes CASSPTDSYNSPLHF.